This T cell receptor beta chain was identified during a study of cytotoxic CD8 clonotypes in ibrutinib-treated CLL. Notes on this clone: Its antigen is not identified.

Study-wide findings and caveats: The study found clonality rose at ibrutinib response, then fell toward baseline at progression.

TCRdb's copy holds only in-frame clones and misses some; the assay was immunoSEQ multiplex PCR. The sample lists 250,000 to 350,000 clones; about 72% were seen once. The germline V gene encodes CDR1 KGHSH and CDR2 LQKENI. Trimming took off 2 bases at V and 5 bases at J, with 16 bases between the two ends. The CDR3 has 15 amino acids. The gene calls are TRBV18 and TRBJ2-7; no reliable D call. The sequence was obtained from a human donor with chronic lymphocytic leukemia. Sequenced here: PBMCs, sampled at disease progression, from a patient treated with ibrutinib. The DNA of the CDR3 is TGTGCCAGCTCACCAGAGACCCGATCCCCCAACGAGCAGTACTTC. Protein sequence: CASSPETRSPNEQYF.